This TCR beta chain was found in a study of Graves' ophthalmopathy and Graves' hyperthyroidism. RNA served as the template for amplifying TCR beta CDR3 regions. RT-PCR in the first round used HTBI primers; a second-round multiplex PCR followed. TCRdb called the multiplex PCR reads again in MiXCR, with one record for every CDR3 protein. The table includes over a million distinct CDR3 sequences, roughly 35% detected once. Enrolled hyperthyroidism patients had a new diagnosis, a duration under 2 months, and an age of 18 to 65. Study-wide results and caveats: A majority of expanded thyroid clonotypes exceeding 0.001 frequency were likewise present in blood. In separating ophthalmopathy from stable hyperthyroidism, a 13-signature model achieved 85% to 90% sensitivity and around 81% specificity. Both an approximately 71% sensitivity and a 72.22% specificity characterized the model's predictions of ophthalmopathy progression.

CDR1 is MNHEY and CDR2 is SVGAGI in the germline V gene. The CDR3 is 17 residues long. The V gene lost 0 bases and the J gene lost 0 bases, with 15 bases spanning the gap. This clonotype turned up a few times. As yet, its antigen is unknown. This clonotype was sampled from an adult man with Graves' hyperthyroidism. V and J are TRBV6-5 and TRBJ2-7, with D possibly being TRBD1 (5 bases). What was sequenced was peripheral blood or thyroid tissue (not recorded which). The CDR3 is CASSYSSLAGNSYEQYF. The CDR3 DNA reads TGTGCCAGCAGTTACTCGTCGCTGGCAGGGAACTCCTACGAGCAGTACTTC.